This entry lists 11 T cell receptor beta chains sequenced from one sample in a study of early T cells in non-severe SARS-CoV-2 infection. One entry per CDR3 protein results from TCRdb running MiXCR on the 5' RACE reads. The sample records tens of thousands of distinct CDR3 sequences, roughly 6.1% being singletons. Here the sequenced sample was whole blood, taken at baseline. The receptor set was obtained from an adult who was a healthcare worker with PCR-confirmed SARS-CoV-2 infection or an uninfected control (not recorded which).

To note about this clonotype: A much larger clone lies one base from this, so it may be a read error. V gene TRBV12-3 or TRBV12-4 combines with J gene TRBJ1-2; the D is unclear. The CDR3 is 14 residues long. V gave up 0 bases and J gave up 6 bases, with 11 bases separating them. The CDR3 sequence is CASSLALSGDGYTF. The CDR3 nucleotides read TGTGCCAGCAGTTTAGCGCTGTCAGGCGATGGCTACACCTTC.

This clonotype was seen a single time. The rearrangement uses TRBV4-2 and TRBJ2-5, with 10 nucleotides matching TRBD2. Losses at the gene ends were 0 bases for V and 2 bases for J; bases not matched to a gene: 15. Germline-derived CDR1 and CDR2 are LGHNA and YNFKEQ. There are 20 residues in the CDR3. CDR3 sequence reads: CASSQELGTSAGLRQETQYF. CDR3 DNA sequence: TGTGCCAGCAGCCAAGAGCTCGGGACTAGCGCGGGTCTGAGGCAAGAGACCCAGTACTTC.

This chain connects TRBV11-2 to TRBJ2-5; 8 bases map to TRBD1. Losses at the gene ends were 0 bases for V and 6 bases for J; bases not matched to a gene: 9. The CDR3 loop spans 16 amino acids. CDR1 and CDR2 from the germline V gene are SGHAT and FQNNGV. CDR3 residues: CASSLDPRQGAKTQYF. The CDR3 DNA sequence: TGTGCCAGCAGCTTAGATCCTCGGCAGGGGGCCAAGACCCAGTACTTC.

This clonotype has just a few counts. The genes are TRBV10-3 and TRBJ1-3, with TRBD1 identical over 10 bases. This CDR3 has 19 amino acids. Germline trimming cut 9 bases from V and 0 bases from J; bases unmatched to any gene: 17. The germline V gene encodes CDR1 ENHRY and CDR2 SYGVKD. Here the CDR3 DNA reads TGTGCCATAAATTCCGGGACAGGGGATCCAACAAGCTCTGGAAACACCATATATTTT. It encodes CAINSGTGDPTSSGNTIYF.

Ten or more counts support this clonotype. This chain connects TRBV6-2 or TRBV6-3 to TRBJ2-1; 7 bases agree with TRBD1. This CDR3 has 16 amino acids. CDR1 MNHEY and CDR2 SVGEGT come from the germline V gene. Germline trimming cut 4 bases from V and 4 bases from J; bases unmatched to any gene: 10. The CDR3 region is CASSSEDRATYNEQFF. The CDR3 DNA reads TGTGCCAGCAGTTCCGAAGACAGGGCTACATACAATGAGCAGTTCTTC.

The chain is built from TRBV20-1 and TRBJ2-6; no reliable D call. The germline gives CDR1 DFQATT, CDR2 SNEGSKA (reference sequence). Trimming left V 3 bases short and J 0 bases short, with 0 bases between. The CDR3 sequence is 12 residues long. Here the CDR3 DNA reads TGCAGTGCTAGCTCTGGGGCCAACGTCCTGACTTTC. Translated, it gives CSASSGANVLTF.

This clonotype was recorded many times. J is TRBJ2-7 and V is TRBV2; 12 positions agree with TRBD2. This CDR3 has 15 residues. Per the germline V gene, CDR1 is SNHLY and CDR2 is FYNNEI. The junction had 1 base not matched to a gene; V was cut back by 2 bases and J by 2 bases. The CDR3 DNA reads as TGTGCCAGCAGTGAATCTAGCGGGAGGGCCTACGAGCAGTACTTC. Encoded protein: CASSESSGRAYEQYF. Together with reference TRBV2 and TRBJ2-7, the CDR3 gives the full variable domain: EPEVTQTPSHQVTQMGQEVILRCVPISNHLYFYWYRQILGQKVEFLVSFYNNEISEKSEIFDDQFSVERPDGSNFTLKIRSTKLEDSAMYFCASSESSGRAYEQYFGPGTRLTVT.

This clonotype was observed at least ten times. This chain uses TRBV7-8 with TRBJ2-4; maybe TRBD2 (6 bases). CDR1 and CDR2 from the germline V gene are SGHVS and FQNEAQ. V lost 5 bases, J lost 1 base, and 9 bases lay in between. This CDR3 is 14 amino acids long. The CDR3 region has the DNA TGTGCCAGCAGCCTGGGGGGTGCCAAAAACATTCAGTACTTC. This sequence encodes CASSLGGAKNIQYF. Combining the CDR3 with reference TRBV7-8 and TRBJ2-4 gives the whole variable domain GAGVSQSPRYKVAKRGQDVALRCDPISGHVSLFWYQQALGQGPEFLTYFQNEAQLDKSGLPSDRFFAERPEGSVSTLKIQRTQQEDSAVYLCASSLGGAKNIQYFGAGTRLSVL.

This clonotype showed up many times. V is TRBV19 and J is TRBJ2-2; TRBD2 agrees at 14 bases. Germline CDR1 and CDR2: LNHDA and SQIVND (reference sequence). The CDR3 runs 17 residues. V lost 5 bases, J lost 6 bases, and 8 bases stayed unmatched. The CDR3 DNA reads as TGTGCCAGTAGTGCCCTCGGGACTAGCGGGAGTCCCGGGGAGCTGTTTTTT. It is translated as CASSALGTSGSPGELFF.

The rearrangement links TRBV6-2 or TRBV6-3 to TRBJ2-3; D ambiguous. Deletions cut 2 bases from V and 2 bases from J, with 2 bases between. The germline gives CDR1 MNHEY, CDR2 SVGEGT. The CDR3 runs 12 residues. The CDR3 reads CASSYDTDTQYF. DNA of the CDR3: TGTGCCAGCAGTTACGACACAGATACGCAGTATTTT.

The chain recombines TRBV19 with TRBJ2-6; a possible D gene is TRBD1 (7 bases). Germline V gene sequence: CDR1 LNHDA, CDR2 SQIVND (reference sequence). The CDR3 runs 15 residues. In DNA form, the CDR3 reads TGTGCTACAGGGACAGCCTCAGGGGGGACCAACGTCCTGACTTTC. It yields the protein CATGTASGGTNVLTF. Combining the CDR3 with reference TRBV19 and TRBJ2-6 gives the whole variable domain DGGITQSPKYLFRKEGQNVTLSCEQNLNHDAMYWYRQDPGQGLRLIYYSQIVNDFQKGDIAEGYSVSREKKESFPLTVTSAQKNPTAFYLCATGTASGGTNVLTFGAGSRLTVL.